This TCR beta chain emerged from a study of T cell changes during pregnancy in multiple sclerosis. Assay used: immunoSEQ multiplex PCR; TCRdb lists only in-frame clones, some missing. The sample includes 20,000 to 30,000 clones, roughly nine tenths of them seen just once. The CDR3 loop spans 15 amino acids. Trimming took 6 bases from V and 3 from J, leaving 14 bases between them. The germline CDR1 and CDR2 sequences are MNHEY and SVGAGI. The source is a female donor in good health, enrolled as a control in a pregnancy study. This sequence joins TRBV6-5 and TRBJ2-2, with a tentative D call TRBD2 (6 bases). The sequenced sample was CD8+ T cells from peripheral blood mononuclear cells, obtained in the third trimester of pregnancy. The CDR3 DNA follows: TGTGCCAGCAGCCAGACCGGGGGATACACCGGGGAGCTGTTTTTT. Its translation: CASSQTGGYTGELFF.